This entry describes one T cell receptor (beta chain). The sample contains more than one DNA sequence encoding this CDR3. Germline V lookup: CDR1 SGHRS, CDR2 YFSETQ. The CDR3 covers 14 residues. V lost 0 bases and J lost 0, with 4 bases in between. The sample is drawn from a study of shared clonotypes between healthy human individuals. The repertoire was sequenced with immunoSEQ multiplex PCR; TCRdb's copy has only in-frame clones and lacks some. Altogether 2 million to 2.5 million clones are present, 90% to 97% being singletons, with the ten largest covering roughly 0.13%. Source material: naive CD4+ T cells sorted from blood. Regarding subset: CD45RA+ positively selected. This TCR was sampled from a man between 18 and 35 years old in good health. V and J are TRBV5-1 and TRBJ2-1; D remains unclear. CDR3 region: CASSLEGSYNEQFF. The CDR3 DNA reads TGCGCCAGCAGCTTGGAGGGCTCCTACAATGAGCAGTTCTTC.